The 14 T cell receptor beta chains below come from one sample, sequenced in a study of PD-1 blockade in classical Hodgkin lymphoma. The sample's time point: newly diagnosed, previously untreated cHL patient sample. By magnetic negative selection, CD4+ T cells were purified from thawed PBMCs. Measured with immunoSEQ multiplex PCR; TCRdb has only the in-frame clones, and not every one. The table lists 15,000 to 19,000 clones, about 86% of them singletons. The sample comprised CD4+ T cells from blood. All receptors come from a human donor with classical Hodgkin lymphoma.

The table lists this clone with a count of one. This chain uses TRBV5-1 with TRBJ1-2; D is undetermined. CDR1 SGHRS and CDR2 YFSETQ come from the germline V gene. The CDR3 totals 14 residues. With 1 base removed from V and 7 bases from J, the gap between germline ends came to 14 bases. CDR3 region: CASSLRRGPIGYTF. In DNA, the CDR3 is TGCGCCAGCAGCTTGCGCAGAGGCCCTATTGGCTACACCTTC.

This clone was counted a single time. The genes are TRBV7-9 and TRBJ2-3, with 11 positions matching TRBD2. The germline V gene has CDR1 SEHNR and CDR2 FQNEAQ (reference sequence). The CDR3 is made up of 14 amino acids. V dropped 5 bases and J dropped 4; count of bases not matched to a gene: 2. The CDR3 loop is CASSTSGSADTQYF. CDR3 bases: TGTGCCAGCAGCACTAGCGGGAGTGCAGATACGCAGTATTTT.

V gene TRBV6-5 combines with J gene TRBJ2-2; TRBD2 is a possible D gene (6 bases). The CDR3 consists of 15 residues. Germline V gene lookup returns CDR1 MNHEY and CDR2 SVGAGI. Trimming took 8 bases from V and 2 from J, leaving 15 bases between them. The CDR3 DNA is TGTGCCAGCCAAACACGCGGGGTAAACACCGGGGAGCTGTTTTTT. It specifies CASQTRGVNTGELFF.

The chain combines TRBV28 with TRBJ2-3; the D is unclear. Germline V gene lookup returns CDR1 MDHEN and CDR2 SYDVKM. This CDR3 is built from 12 residues. Trimming pared 3 bases from V and 6 bases from J, leaving 7 bases between. The CDR3 loop reads CASSLRMDTQYF. CDR3 bases: TGTGCCAGCAGTTTGAGGATGGATACGCAGTATTTT.

The CDR3 is CASGWGGMNTEAFF. The CDR3 nucleotides read TGTGCCAGCGGGTGGGGGGGTATGAACACTGAAGCTTTCTTT. The V call is TRBV5-4, the J call TRBJ1-1; D possibly corresponds to TRBD1 (5 bases). Germline V gives CDR1 SGHNT, CDR2 YYREEE (reference sequence). The CDR3 has 14 amino acids. The ends were cut back, 7 bases at V and 0 bases at J, with 13 bases in the middle.

The chain joins TRBV1 to TRBJ1-6. TRBV1 is a pseudogene locus. This CDR3 region has 16 residues. In nucleotides, the CDR3 is TGCACCAGCAGCCAAGAAATAGGACACGGGAGTTCACCCCTCCACTTT. Translating gives CTSSQEIGHGSSPLHF.

In its sample, this clone was seen a few times. The rearrangement joins TRBV11-2 to TRBJ1-4; no reliable D call. Trimming shortened V by 5 bases and J by 8 bases, and 12 bases separated the two germline ends. CDR1 is SGHAT, CDR2 FQNNGV, per germline. The CDR3 loop spans 13 amino acids. This CDR3 is CASSPRQGEKLFF. CDR3 nucleotide sequence: TGTGCCAGCAGCCCCCGACAAGGGGAAAAACTGTTTTTT. Using reference TRBV11-2 and TRBJ1-4 for the parts outside the CDR3, the full variable domain is EAGVAQSPRYKIIEKRQSVAFWCNPISGHATLYWYQQILGQGPKLLIQFQNNGVVDDSQLPKDRFSAERLKGVDSTLKIQPAKLEDSAVYLCASSPRQGEKLFFGSGTQLSVL.

The V gene is TRBV5-1, the J gene TRBJ2-1; TRBD1 matches at 10 bases. CDR3 size: 17 residues. V lost 4 bases and J lost 6; bases outside the gene matches: 13. Germline values: CDR1 SGHRS, CDR2 YFSETQ. In DNA form, the CDR3 reads TGCGCCAGCAGCCTCACCCCAGGGACAGGGGTACTCAATGAGCAGTTCTTC. Residues: CASSLTPGTGVLNEQFF. Full variable domain (remainder filled in from reference TRBV5-1 and TRBJ2-1): KAGVTQTPRYLIKTRGQQVTLSCSPISGHRSVSWYQQTPGQGLQFLFEYFSETQRNKGNFPGRFSGRQFSNSRSEMNVSTLELGDSALYLCASSLTPGTGVLNEQFFGPGTRLTVL.

The DNA for the CDR3 is TGTGCCAGCAGTGAGGGGAATTTGAGCAATCAGCCCCAGCATTTT. Protein product: CASSEGNLSNQPQHF. The chain joins TRBV2 to TRBJ1-5; unclear D gene. Trimming pared 3 bases from V and 1 base from J, leaving 10 bases between. The germline CDR1 and CDR2 sequences are SNHLY and FYNNEI. The length of the CDR3 is 15 residues.

The rearrangement uses TRBV4-3 and TRBJ2-1; 13 bases are a match to TRBD2. Looked up from germline, CDR1 is LGHNA and CDR2 is YSLEER. This CDR3 spans 15 amino acids. The junction had 6 bases not matched to a gene; V was cut back by 1 base and J by 12 bases. The CDR3 DNA reads TGCGCCAGCAGCCAAGGACTAGCGGGAGGTTTCGGGCAGTTCTTC. It is translated as CASSQGLAGGFGQFF.

The chain links TRBV4-1 to TRBJ2-5; D tentatively fits TRBD1 or TRBD2 (5 bases each). The CDR3 covers 15 residues. Per the germline V gene, CDR1 is MGHRA and CDR2 is YSYEKL. Trimming cost V 5 bases and J 4 bases, with 17 bases left between them. The CDR3 sequence is CASSRGPNGRETQYF. The CDR3 DNA follows: TGCGCCAGCAGCAGGGGCCCCAATGGGAGAGAGACCCAGTACTTC.

The V gene is TRBV19, the J gene TRBJ2-3, with 8 bases matching TRBD1. Germline assignment: CDR1 LNHDA and CDR2 SQIVND (reference sequence). V trimming: 1 base; J trimming: 2 bases; junction bases outside the gene matches: 8. The length of the CDR3 is 17 residues. The CDR3 region has the DNA TGTGCCAGTAGTATAGGCTATATGGGACAGGTCACAGATACGCAGTATTTT. Protein product: CASSIGYMGQVTDTQYF.

The chain links TRBV7-3 to TRBJ2-1, with TRBD2 matching over 7 bases. CDR3 length: 12 amino acids. Per the germline V gene, CDR1 is SGHTA and CDR2 is FQGTGA. The V segment lost 2 bases and the J segment 12 bases; nucleotides outside the gene matches: 4. The CDR3 DNA reads TGTGCCAGCAGCTTAGGGGGAGGGGTGCAGTTCTTC. Its translation is CASSLGGGVQFF.

The chain joins TRBV11-2 to TRBJ2-1; TRBD2 matches 8 bases. After removal of 5 bases from V and 0 bases from J, the junction contained 12 bases not matched to a gene. Germline V gene data show CDR1 as SGHAT and CDR2 as FQNNGV. The CDR3 covers 18 residues. The DNA of the CDR3 is TGTGCCAGCAGCCGGGGGGCGGGAGGCCCCAGCTCCTACAATGAGCAGTTCTTC. Translation: CASSRGAGGPSSYNEQFF.